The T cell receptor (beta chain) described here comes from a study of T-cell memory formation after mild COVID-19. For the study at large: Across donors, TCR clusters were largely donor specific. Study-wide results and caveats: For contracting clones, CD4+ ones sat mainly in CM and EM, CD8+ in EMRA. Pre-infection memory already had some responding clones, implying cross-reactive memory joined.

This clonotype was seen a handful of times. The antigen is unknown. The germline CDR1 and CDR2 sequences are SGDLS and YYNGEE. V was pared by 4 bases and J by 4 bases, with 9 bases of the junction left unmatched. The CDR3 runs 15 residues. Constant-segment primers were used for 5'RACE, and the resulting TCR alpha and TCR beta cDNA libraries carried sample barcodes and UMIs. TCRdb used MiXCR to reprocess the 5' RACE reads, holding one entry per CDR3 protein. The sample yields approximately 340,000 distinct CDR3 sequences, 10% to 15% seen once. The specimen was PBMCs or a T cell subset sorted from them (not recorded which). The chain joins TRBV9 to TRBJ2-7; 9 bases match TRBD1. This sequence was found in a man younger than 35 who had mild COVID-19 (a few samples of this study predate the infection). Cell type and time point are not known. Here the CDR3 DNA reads TGTGCCAGCAGCCCAAGGGACAGGGTACTGTACGAGCAGTACTTC. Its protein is CASSPRDRVLYEQYF.